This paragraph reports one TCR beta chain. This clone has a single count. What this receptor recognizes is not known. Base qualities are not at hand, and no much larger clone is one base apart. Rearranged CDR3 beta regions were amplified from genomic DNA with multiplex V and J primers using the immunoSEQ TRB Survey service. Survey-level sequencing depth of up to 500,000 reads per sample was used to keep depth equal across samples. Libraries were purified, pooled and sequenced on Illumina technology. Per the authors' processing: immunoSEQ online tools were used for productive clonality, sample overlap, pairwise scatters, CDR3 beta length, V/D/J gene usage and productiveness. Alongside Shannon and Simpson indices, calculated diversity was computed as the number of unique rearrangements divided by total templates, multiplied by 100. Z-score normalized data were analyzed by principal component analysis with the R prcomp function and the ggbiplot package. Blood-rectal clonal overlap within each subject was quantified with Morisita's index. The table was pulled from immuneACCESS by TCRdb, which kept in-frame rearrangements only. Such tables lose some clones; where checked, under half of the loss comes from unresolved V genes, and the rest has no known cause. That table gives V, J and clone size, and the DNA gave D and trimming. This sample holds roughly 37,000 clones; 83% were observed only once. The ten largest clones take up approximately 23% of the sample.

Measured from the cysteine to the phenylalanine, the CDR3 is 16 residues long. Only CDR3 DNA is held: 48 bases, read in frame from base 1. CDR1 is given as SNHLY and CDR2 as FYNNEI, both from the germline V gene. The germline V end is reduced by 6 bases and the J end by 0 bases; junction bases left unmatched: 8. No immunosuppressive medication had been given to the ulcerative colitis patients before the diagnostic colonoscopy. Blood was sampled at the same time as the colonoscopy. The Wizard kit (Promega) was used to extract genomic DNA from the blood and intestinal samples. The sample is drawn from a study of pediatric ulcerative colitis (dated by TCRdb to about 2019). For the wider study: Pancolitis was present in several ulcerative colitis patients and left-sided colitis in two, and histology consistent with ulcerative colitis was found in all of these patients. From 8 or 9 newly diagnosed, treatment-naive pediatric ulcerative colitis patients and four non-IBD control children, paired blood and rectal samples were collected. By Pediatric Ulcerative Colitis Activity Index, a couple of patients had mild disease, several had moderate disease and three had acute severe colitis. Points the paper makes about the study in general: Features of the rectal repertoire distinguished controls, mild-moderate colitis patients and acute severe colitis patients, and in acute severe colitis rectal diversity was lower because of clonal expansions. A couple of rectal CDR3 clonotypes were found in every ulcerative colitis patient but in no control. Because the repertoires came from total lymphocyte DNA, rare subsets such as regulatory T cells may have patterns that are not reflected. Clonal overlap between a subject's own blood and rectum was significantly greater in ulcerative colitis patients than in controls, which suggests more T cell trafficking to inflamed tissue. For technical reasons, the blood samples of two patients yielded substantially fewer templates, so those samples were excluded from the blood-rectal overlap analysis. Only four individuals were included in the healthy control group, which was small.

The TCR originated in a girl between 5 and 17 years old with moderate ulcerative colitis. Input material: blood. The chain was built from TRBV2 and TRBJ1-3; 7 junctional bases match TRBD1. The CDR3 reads CASRTGGTASGNTIYF. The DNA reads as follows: TGTGCCAGCAGGACTGGGGGGACAGCCTCTGGAAACACCATATATTTT. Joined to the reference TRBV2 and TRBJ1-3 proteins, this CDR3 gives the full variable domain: EPEVTQTPSHQVTQMGQEVILRCVPISNHLYFYWYRQILGQKVEFLVSFYNNEISEKSEIFDDQFSVERPDGSNFTLKIRSTKLEDSAMYFCASRTGGTASGNTIYFGEGSWLTVV.